The 15 T cell receptor beta chains presented below share a single source sample, sequenced in a study of post-analysis software for immune sequencing data. TCR beta cDNA libraries had unique molecular identifiers. One entry per CDR3 protein results from TCRdb running MiXCR on the PCR reads. The sample yields about 500,000 distinct CDR3 sequences, approximately 45% seen once. General study findings and limits: TRBV5-6, TRBV5-1 and TRBV20-1 were among a handful of TRBV segments more frequent in patients than controls.

These TCRs are of unknown antigen specificity. The sample taken for sequencing was blood. The receptors were sampled from a girl aged 10 to 17 with multiple sclerosis.

This clonotype was picked up a small number of times. The gene calls are TRBV29-1 and TRBJ2-3, with TRBD2 identical over 7 bases. V lost 6 bases, J lost 3 bases, and 12 bases stayed unmatched. CDR1 and CDR2 (germline): SQVTM, ANQGSEA. The CDR3 totals 15 residues. CDR3 in DNA: TGCAGCGTCCCTGCGGGGGTTACAGCGACAGATACGCAGTATTTT. Encoded protein: CSVPAGVTATDTQYF.

This clonotype occurred a few times. The V gene is TRBV12-3 or TRBV12-4, the J gene TRBJ2-7, with a weak D call TRBD2 (6 bases). CDR3 length equals 14 residues. Trimming took 5 bases from V and 3 from J, leaving 14 bases between them. CDR3 nucleotides: TGTGCCAGCAGTAACAGCGGGCTGCACTACGAGCAGTACTTC. Protein sequence: CASSNSGLHYEQYF.

This clonotype was seen a single time. V is TRBV28 and J is TRBJ2-7, with 7 bases identical to TRBD1. CDR3 size: 14 residues. Trimming at V came to 7 bases and at J to 2 bases, leaving 8 bases not matched to a gene. In germline, CDR1 is MDHEN, CDR2 SYDVKM. The CDR3 bases are TGTGCCAGCATCCGGGACAGTTTAACCTACGAGCAGTACTTC. Translated, it gives CASIRDSLTYEQYF. Looking up the rest from reference TRBV28 and TRBJ2-7 gives the full variable domain: DVKVTQSSRYLVKRTGEKVFLECVQDMDHENMFWYRQDPGLGLRLIYFSYDVKMKEKGDIPEGYSVSREKKERFSLILESASTNQTSMYLCASIRDSLTYEQYFGPGTRLTVT.

This clonotype was seen a handful of times. The chain carries TRBV12-3 or TRBV12-4 and TRBJ2-5; 8 positions match TRBD2. After removal of 3 bases from V and 1 base from J, the junction contained 7 bases not matched to a gene. The CDR3 runs to 16 residues. The DNA of the CDR3 is TGTGCCAGCAGTTTCGGAACGGGAGGGGTCCAAGAGACCCAGTACTTC. It is translated as CASSFGTGGVQETQYF.

Points on this clonotype: It may be a read error: a sequence one base away is much more abundant. The chain carries TRBV29-1 and TRBJ1-2, with a possible D match to TRBD1 (6 bases). With 6 bases removed from V and 5 bases from J, the gap between germline ends came to 22 bases. The CDR3 length is 15 residues. CDR1 and CDR2 from the germline V gene are SQVTM and ANQGSEA. This chain's CDR3 is CSVHVQGDTGYGYTF. The DNA for the CDR3 is TGCAGCGTACATGTACAGGGAGACACTGGATATGGCTACACCTTC.

The V gene is TRBV28, the J gene TRBJ1-2; 9 bases line up with TRBD1. There are 15 residues in the CDR3. Germline CDR1 reads MDHEN; CDR2 reads SYDVKM. The junction had 5 bases not matched to a gene; V was cut back by 3 bases and J by 3 bases. CDR3 in amino acids: CASSFGQGSDYGYTF. In nucleotides, the CDR3 is TGTGCCAGCAGTTTCGGACAGGGGAGTGACTATGGCTACACCTTC.

The chain combines TRBV5-1 with TRBJ2-7, with D perhaps matching TRBD1 (6 bases). The length of the CDR3 is 15 residues. In germline, CDR1 is SGHRS, CDR2 YFSETQ. Trimming pared 0 bases from V and 5 bases from J, leaving 15 bases between. The DNA for the CDR3 is TGCGCCAGCAGCTTGGTCCCACAGGGTATCGACGAGCAGTACTTC. It specifies CASSLVPQGIDEQYF. The variable domain in full, completed from reference TRBV5-1 and TRBJ2-7, reads KAGVTQTPRYLIKTRGQQVTLSCSPISGHRSVSWYQQTPGQGLQFLFEYFSETQRNKGNFPGRFSGRQFSNSRSEMNVSTLELGDSALYLCASSLVPQGIDEQYFGPGTRLTVT.

The chain couples TRBV27 to TRBJ2-1, with 7 bases fitting TRBD2. CDR3 length equals 14 residues. V dropped 3 bases and J dropped 6; count of bases not matched to a gene: 5. Germline-derived CDR1 and CDR2 are MNHEY and SMNVEV (reference sequence). The CDR3 protein is CASSFGGSFNEQFF. The CDR3 DNA sequence: TGTGCCAGCAGTTTCGGGGGGAGTTTCAATGAGCAGTTCTTC.

The V call is TRBV20-1, the J call TRBJ2-5; TRBD2 aligns across 9 bases. V shed 5 bases, J shed 3 bases, and the junction held 10 bases outside the gene matches. Germline CDR1 DFQATT, CDR2 SNEGSKA (reference sequence). The CDR3 spans 15 residues. CDR3 sequence: CSAAYSGSVEETQYF. In DNA, the CDR3 is TGCAGTGCTGCATATAGCGGGAGTGTGGAAGAGACCCAGTACTTC.

The genes are TRBV6-2 or TRBV6-3 and TRBJ2-7; D gene ambiguous. Looked up from germline, CDR1 is MNHEY and CDR2 is SVGEGT. This CDR3 comprises 13 residues. Trimming removed 6 bases at V and 0 bases at J, with 9 bases between. CDR3 coding DNA: TGTGCCAGCAGAGGACCCTCCTCCTACGAGCAGTACTTC. Its translation: CASRGPSSYEQYF.

The chain joins TRBV12-3 or TRBV12-4 to TRBJ1-2, with unresolved D. The germline V and J ends were trimmed by 5 bases and 4 bases, with 14 bases remaining between them. The length of the CDR3 is 14 residues. The CDR3 DNA is TGTGCCAGCAGTCCGGGGTCAGGCTCCTATGGCTACACCTTC. This codes for CASSPGSGSYGYTF.

This rearrangement joins TRBV20-1 to TRBJ2-7, with 9 bases fitting TRBD1. There are 13 residues in the CDR3. V lost 6 bases, J lost 0 bases, and 3 bases stayed unmatched. CDR1 DFQATT and CDR2 SNEGSKA come from the germline V gene (reference sequence). The CDR3 is CSALDRGSYEQYF. In DNA, the CDR3 is TGCAGTGCGCTGGACAGGGGCTCCTACGAGCAGTACTTC.

As concerns this clonotype: A much larger clone differs from this one at a single base, so this may be a read error. The chain links TRBV5-1 to TRBJ1-2, with D maybe TRBD1 (5 bases). CDR1 is SGHRS and CDR2 is YFSETQ in the germline V gene. This CDR3 has 13 amino acids. This chain's CDR3 is CASSPGGGYGCTF. DNA for the CDR3: TGCGCCAGCAGTCCGGGGGGAGGCTATGGCTGCACCTTC.

The chain combines TRBV20-1 with TRBJ2-1, with 10 positions matching TRBD2. Germline V gene lookup returns CDR1 DFQATT and CDR2 SNEGSKA (reference sequence). The ends lost 5 bases at V and 4 bases at J; junction bases unmatched: 8. This CDR3 is 15 amino acids long. CDR3 nucleotides: TGCAGTGCTGCCAAAACTAGCGGGGATTACAATGAGCAGTTCTTC. Its protein is CSAAKTSGDYNEQFF.

The chain uses TRBV6-1 and TRBJ2-3; the D call may be TRBD1 or TRBD2 (5 bases each). Between the trimmed V and J ends, which lost 4 bases and 0 bases, there was a span of 17 bases. The CDR3 is 17 residues long. CDR1 is MNHNS, CDR2 SASEGT, per germline. The CDR3 here is CASSAGQGRFSTDTQYF. Here the CDR3 DNA reads TGTGCCAGCAGTGCGGGGCAGGGACGATTTAGCACAGATACGCAGTATTTT.